These 10 T cell receptor beta chains originate from one sample sequenced in a study of metastatic and nonmetastatic thyroid tumors. TCRdb re-processed the PCR reads through MiXCR. Counted here are about 20,000 clones, roughly a third occurring once; the ten biggest clones make up 29%. Each patient came to thyroid surgery without any prior treatment (of any kind). The sequenced sample was tumor tissue. Every receptor here comes from a female donor with papillary thyroid cancer or a benign thyroid nodule (not recorded which). Some clones in this sample may be carry-over from other donors' samples.

This clone is a singleton in its sample. The chain is built from TRBV5-1 and TRBJ2-7, with D unresolved. This CDR3 has 14 amino acids. V lost 3 bases to trimming and J lost 5 bases, with 15 bases between them. Per the germline V gene, CDR1 is SGHRS and CDR2 is YFSETQ. The CDR3 here is CASSSSAHTNEQYF. The CDR3 DNA follows: TGCGCCAGCAGCTCCTCGGCCCATACTAACGAGCAGTACTTC.

The sample holds a few counts of this clone. The V gene is TRBV28, the J gene TRBJ1-2; D gene uncertain. Germline lookup yields CDR1 MDHEN and CDR2 SYDVKM. The CDR3 length is 13 residues. The V gene lost 6 bases and the J gene lost 4 bases, with 12 bases spanning the gap. The CDR3 DNA sequence: TGTGCCAGCAGCCCCCCAGCAACCTATGGCTACACCTTC. It encodes CASSPPATYGYTF.

The chain carries TRBV3-1 and TRBJ2-7; 7 bases are shared with TRBD2. This CDR3 contains 13 residues. In germline, CDR1 is LGHDT, CDR2 YNNKEL (reference sequence). V shed 3 bases, J shed 3 bases, and the junction held 2 bases outside the gene matches. The CDR3 bases are TGTGCCAGCAGCCATGGCGGGAGCTACGAGCAGTACTTC. It specifies CASSHGGSYEQYF.

The chain joins TRBV2 to TRBJ2-5; a possible D gene is TRBD2 (5 bases). The CDR3 sequence is 13 residues long. V was shortened by 5 bases and J by 0 bases, with 7 bases between the two germline ends. Germline CDR1 is SNHLY and CDR2 is FYNNEI. The CDR3 DNA is TGTGCCAGCAGTTGGAGGTACCAAGAGACCCAGTACTTC. This gives the protein CASSWRYQETQYF.

The chain employs TRBV6-1 and TRBJ2-1; D remains ambiguous. The CDR3 consists of 12 residues. Germline CDR1 MNHNS, CDR2 SASEGT. With 6 bases removed from V and 4 bases from J, the gap between germline ends came to 7 bases. CDR3 sequence (DNA): TGTGCCAGCAGCATAGCATACAATGAGCAGTTCTTC. It codes for CASSIAYNEQFF.

The chain couples TRBV27 to TRBJ2-7; 7 bases agree with TRBD2. V trimming: 3 bases; J trimming: 1 base; junction bases outside the gene matches: 3. CDR1 is MNHEY and CDR2 is SMNVEV in the germline V gene (reference sequence). This CDR3 is built from 14 residues. The CDR3 loop is CASSFGEGSYEQYF. The CDR3 bases are TGTGCCAGCAGTTTCGGGGAGGGGTCCTACGAGCAGTACTTC.

This chain uses TRBV6-1 with TRBJ2-3, with D uncertain. CDR3 size: 14 residues. V lost 5 bases to trimming and J lost 2 bases, with 11 bases between them. Germline V gives CDR1 MNHNS, CDR2 SASEGT. CDR3 region: CASSKRALTDTQYF. CDR3 nucleotide sequence: TGTGCCAGCAGTAAGCGAGCCCTCACAGATACGCAGTATTTT.

J is TRBJ1-6 and V is TRBV19; D uncertain. The CDR3 spans 16 residues. The germline V gene has CDR1 LNHDA and CDR2 SQIVND (reference sequence). V lost 3 bases and J 0 bases, leaving 9 bases between the germline ends. CDR3 sequence: CASSISHDSYNSPLHF. In nucleotides, the CDR3 is TGTGCCAGTAGTATTTCCCACGACTCCTATAATTCACCCCTCCACTTT.

The J gene is TRBJ2-7, the V gene TRBV11-3; weak D call: TRBD2 (7 bases). Germline V gene data show CDR1 as SGHNT and CDR2 as YENEEA. This CDR3 is 14 amino acids long. The V end was cut by 0 bases, the J end by 7 bases, with 13 bases between. Here the CDR3 DNA reads TGTGCCAGCAGCTTAGATGGGGGGGCTAAGGAGCAGTACTTC. Encoded protein: CASSLDGGAKEQYF.

This clone has a handful of counts. The chain carries TRBV19 and TRBJ2-7, with TRBD1 identical over 11 bases. Losses at the gene ends were 7 bases for V and 2 bases for J; bases not matched to a gene: 4. CDR3 length equals 14 residues. Germline V gene data show CDR1 as LNHDA and CDR2 as SQIVND (reference sequence). CDR3 loop: CASNRDRGTYEQYF. The CDR3 DNA reads TGTGCCAGTAACCGGGACAGGGGGACCTACGAGCAGTACTTC.